Listed here is a single T cell receptor (beta chain). How the authors handled the data: Quantification of nucleated cells was approximated via reference gene primer amplification. Some clones are missing from TCRdb's copy, which holds only in-frame ones; the method was immunoSEQ multiplex PCR. That table supplies the V and J calls and clone size; D and trimming were determined from the DNA. This table holds 70,000 to 80,000 clones, under 95% found once. This entry comes from a study of blood T cell repertoires in COVID-19. Study details: Acute and convalescent COVID-19 specimens originated in the United States, Italy and Spain. Sample material is recorded as cDNA or gDNA derived from T cells, B-cell-depleted T cells, or PBMCs.

The length of the CDR3 is 15 residues. V shed 4 bases, J shed 6 bases, and the junction held 8 bases outside the gene matches. Germline-derived CDR1 and CDR2 are SGHNT and YENEEA. The source material was peripheral blood. The V gene is TRBV11-3, the J gene TRBJ2-1; 8 nucleotides agree with TRBD2. This clonotype was obtained from a woman in her sixties with active COVID-19. CDR3 sequence reads: CASSYSGTRANEQFF. As DNA, the CDR3 is TGTGCCAGCAGCTATTCCGGGACTAGGGCCAATGAGCAGTTCTTC.